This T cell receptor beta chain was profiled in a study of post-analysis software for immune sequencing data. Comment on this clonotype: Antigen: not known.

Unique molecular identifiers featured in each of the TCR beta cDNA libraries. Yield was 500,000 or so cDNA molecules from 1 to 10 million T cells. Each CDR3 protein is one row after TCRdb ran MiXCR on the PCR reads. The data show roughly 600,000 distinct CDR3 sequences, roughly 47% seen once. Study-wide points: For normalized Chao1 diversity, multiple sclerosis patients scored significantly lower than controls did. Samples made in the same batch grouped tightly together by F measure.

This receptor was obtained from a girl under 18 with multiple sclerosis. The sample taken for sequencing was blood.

CDR3 nucleotides: TGCGCCAGCGGCTATTTAGGACAGTTGACTGAAGCTTTCTTT. It specifies CASGYLGQLTEAFF. V and J are TRBV4-1 and TRBJ1-1, with D maybe TRBD1 (6 bases). The CDR3 extends over 14 amino acids. The germline gives CDR1 MGHRA, CDR2 YSYEKL. V was pared by 8 bases and J by 5 bases, with 18 bases between.